This T cell receptor (beta chain) originates from a study of blood T cell repertoires in COVID-19. Across the whole study: Material from acute and convalescent COVID-19 was sourced from the United States, Italy and Spain. PBMCs, B-cell-depleted T cells, or T cells provided the cDNA or gDNA that made up the material.

Germline CDR1 and CDR2: LNHNV and YYDKDF (reference sequence). This CDR3 is 14 amino acids long. The V and J ends lost 4 bases and 5 bases, in that order; junction bases with no gene match: 6. Authors' processing steps: Nucleated cell counts were estimated from reference gene primer amplification. Sequencing used immunoSEQ multiplex PCR; TCRdb keeps in-frame clones, though not all of them. That table gives V, J and clone size, and the DNA gave D and trimming. This sample yields a few hundred thousand clones, of which about nine tenths are seen a single time; over 7.5% belongs to the top ten. J is TRBJ2-3 and V is TRBV15; 7 bases align to TRBD2. Specimen: peripheral blood. The TCR comes from a man in his forties who had recovered from COVID-19. CDR3 sequence: CATSTRTSRDTQYF. CDR3 sequence (DNA): TGTGCCACCAGCACGCGGACTAGTCGAGATACGCAGTATTTT. Full variable domain (missing parts from reference TRBV15 and TRBJ2-3): DAMVIQNPRYQVTQFGKPVTLSCSQTLNHNVMYWYQQKSSQAPKLLFHYYDKDFNNEADTPDNFQSRRPNTSFCFLDIRSPGLGDTAMYLCATSTRTSRDTQYFGPGTRLTVL.